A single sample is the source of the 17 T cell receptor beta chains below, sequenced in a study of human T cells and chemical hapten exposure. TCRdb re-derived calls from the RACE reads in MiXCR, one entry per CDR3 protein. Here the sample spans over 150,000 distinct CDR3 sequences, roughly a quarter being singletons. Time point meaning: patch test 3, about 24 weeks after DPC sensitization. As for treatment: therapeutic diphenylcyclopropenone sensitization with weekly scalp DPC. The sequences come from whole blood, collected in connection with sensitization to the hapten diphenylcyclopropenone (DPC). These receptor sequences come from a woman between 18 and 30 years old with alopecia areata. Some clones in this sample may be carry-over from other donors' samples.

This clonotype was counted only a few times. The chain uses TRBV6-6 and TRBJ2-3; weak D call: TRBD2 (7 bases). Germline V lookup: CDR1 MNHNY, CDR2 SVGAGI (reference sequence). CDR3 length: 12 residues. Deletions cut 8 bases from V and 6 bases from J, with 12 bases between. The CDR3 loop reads CASGGAGDTQYF. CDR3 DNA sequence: TGTGCCAGCGGGGGGGCAGGGGATACGCAGTATTTT.

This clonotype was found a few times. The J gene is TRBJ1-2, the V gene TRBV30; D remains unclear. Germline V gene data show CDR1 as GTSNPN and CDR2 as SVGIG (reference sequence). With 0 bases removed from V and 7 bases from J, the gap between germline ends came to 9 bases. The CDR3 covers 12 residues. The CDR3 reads CAWSVKGPGYTF. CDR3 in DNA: TGTGCCTGGAGTGTAAAGGGTCCTGGCTACACCTTC.

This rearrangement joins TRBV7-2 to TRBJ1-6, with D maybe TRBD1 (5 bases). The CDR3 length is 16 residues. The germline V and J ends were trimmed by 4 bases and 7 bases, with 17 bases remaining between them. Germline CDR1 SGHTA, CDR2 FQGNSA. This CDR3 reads CASSSPQGVVNSPLHF. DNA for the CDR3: TGTGCCAGCAGCTCTCCCCAGGGAGTTGTAAATTCACCCCTCCACTTT.

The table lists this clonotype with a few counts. CDR3 loop: CASSETSGSGDADTQYF. The CDR3 DNA sequence: TGTGCCAGCAGTGAGACTAGCGGGAGTGGGGACGCAGATACGCAGTATTTT. V gene TRBV6-4 combines with J gene TRBJ2-3, with 12 bases fitting TRBD2. V lost 3 bases and J lost 4; bases outside the gene matches: 8. The germline V gene encodes CDR1 MRHNA and CDR2 SNTAGT. The CDR3 consists of 17 residues.

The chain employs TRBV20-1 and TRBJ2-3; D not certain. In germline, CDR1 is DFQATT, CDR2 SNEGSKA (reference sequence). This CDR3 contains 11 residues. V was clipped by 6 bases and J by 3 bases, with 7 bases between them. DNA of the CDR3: TGCAGTGCCGTAAGGACAGATACGCAGTATTTT. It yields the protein CSAVRTDTQYF.

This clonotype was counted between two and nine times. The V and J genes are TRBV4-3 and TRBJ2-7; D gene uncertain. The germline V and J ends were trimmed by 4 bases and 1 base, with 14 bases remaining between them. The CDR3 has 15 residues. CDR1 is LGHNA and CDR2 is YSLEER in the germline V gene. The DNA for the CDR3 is TGCGCCAGCAGCCGGACCCCGGCACAGTCCTACGAGCAGTACTTC. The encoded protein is CASSRTPAQSYEQYF.

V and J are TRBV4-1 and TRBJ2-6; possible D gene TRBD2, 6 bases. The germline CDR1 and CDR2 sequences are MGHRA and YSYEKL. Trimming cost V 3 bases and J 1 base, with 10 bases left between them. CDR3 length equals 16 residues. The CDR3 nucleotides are TGCGCCAGCAGCCATTCCGGGACTTCTGGGGCCAACGTCCTGACTTTC. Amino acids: CASSHSGTSGANVLTF.

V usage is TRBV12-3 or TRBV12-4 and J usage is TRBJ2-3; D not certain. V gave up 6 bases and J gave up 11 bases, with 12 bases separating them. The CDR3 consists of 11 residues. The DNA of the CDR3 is TGTGCCAGCAGGCTGGGCAGCTTGCAGTATTTT. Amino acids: CASRLGSLQYF.

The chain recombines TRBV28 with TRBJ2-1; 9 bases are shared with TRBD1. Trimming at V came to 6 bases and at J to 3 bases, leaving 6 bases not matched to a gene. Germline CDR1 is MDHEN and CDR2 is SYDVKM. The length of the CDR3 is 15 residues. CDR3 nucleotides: TGTGCCAGCAGGGAACAGGGGGCACGCTACAATGAGCAGTTCTTC. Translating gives CASREQGARYNEQFF.

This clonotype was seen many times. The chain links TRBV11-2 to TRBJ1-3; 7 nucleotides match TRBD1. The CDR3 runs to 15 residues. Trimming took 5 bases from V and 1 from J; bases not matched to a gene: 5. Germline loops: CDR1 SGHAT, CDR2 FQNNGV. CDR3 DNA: TGTGCCAGCAGCGTTACAGGGGAATCTGGAAACACCATATATTTT. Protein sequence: CASSVTGESGNTIYF.

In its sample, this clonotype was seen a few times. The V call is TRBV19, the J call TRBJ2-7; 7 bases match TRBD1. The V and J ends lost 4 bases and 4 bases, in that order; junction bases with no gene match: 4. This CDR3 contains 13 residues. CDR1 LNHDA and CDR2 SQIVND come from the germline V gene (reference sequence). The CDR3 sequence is CASSKDRCYEQYF. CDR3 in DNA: TGTGCCAGTAGTAAGGACAGGTGTTACGAGCAGTACTTC.

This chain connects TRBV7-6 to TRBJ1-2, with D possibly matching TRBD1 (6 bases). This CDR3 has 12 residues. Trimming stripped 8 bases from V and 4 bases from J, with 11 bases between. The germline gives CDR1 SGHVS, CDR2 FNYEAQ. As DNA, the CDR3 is TGTGCCAGCGGAAGACAGGCCTATGGCTACACCTTC. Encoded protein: CASGRQAYGYTF.

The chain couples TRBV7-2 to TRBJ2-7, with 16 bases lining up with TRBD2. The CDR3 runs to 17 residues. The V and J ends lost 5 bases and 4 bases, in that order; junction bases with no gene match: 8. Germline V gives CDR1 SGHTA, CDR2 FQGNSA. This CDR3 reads CASSPGTSGRAFYEQYF. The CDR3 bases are TGTGCCAGCAGCCCCGGGACTAGCGGGAGGGCCTTTTACGAGCAGTACTTC.

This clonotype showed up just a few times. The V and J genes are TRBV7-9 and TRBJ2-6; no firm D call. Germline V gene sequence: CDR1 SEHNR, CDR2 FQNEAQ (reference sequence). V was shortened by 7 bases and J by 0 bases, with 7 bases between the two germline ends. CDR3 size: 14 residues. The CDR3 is CASILGSGANVLTF. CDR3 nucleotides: TGTGCCAGCATCTTGGGCTCTGGGGCCAACGTCCTGACTTTC.

The CDR3 reads CASSALMVVRFF. The CDR3 DNA follows: TGTGCCAGCAGCGCCCTTATGGTAGTTCGGTTCTTC. J is TRBJ2-1 and V is TRBV14; D remains unclear. Germline V CDR1 and CDR2: SGHDN, FVKESK. Trimming left V 5 bases short and J 15 bases short, with 17 bases between. The CDR3 totals 12 residues.

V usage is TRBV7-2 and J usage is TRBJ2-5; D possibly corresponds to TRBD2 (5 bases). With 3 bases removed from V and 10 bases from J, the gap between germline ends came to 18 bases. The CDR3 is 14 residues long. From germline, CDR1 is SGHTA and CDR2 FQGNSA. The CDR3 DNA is TGTGCCAGCAGCTTCGGGCTAGCCCCCCTGAACCAGTACTTC. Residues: CASSFGLAPLNQYF.

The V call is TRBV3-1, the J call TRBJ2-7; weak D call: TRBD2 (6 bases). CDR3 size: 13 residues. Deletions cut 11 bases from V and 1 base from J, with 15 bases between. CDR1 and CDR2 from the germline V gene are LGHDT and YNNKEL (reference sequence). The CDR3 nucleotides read TGTGCCGGGGCTAGCGCTACTTCCTACGAGCAGTACTTC. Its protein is CAGASATSYEQYF.